This T cell receptor beta chain was recorded in a study of spatial heterogeneity in lung cancer. This clonotype was picked up many times. Its specificity is unknown. This beta chain represents an off-target read in a library built for alpha chains; its size is of limited meaning. Study-level findings and limits: Counts of expanded alpha and beta TCRs within tumors tracked the tumor nonsynonymous mutation count.

TCRdb ran MiXCR on the 5' RACE reads and lists one entry per CDR3 protein. The data show approximately 10,000 distinct CDR3 sequences, under 6.5% seen once. V lost 1 base and J lost 4, with 19 bases in between. There are 17 residues in the CDR3. Germline V lookup: CDR1 DFQATT, CDR2 SNEGSKA (reference sequence). Time point here: sample taken at primary tumor resection. The rearrangement links TRBV20-1 to TRBJ1-4; the D is unclear. This sequence was found in a male donor with early-stage non-small cell lung cancer. This material consisted of lung tumor tissue, taken at surgery. The CDR3 DNA reads TGCAGTGCTAGAGGCTCTATTGGCAGGAGCGATAATGAAAAACTGTTTTTT. Residues: CSARGSIGRSDNEKLFF.